The 11 T cell receptor beta chains below all came from one sample that was sequenced in a study of PD-1 blockade in classical Hodgkin lymphoma. Clones were sequenced by immunoSEQ multiplex PCR, and TCRdb holds only the in-frame ones, with some missing. Of more than 25,000 clones in the sample, roughly 90% were seen once. Time point given: newly diagnosed, previously untreated cHL patient sample. Purified CD4+ T cells were obtained from thawed PBMCs through magnetic negative selection. Sequencing was done on a sample of CD4+ T cells from blood. Receptor source: a human donor with classical Hodgkin lymphoma.

This clone is a singleton in its sample. The genes are TRBV7-3 and TRBJ2-7, with 11 bases lining up with TRBD2. CDR3 length: 14 residues. Germline CDR1 and CDR2: SGHTA and FQGTGA. V lost 5 bases, J lost 4 bases, and 4 bases stayed unmatched. This CDR3 is CASSPGTSGYEQYF. The DNA of the CDR3 is TGTGCCAGCAGCCCCGGGACTAGCGGATACGAGCAGTACTTC.

The rearrangement uses TRBV20-1 and TRBJ2-7; D ambiguous. Germline loops: CDR1 DFQATT, CDR2 SNEGSKA (reference sequence). This CDR3 is 11 amino acids long. Trimming took 1 base from V and 3 from J, leaving 4 bases between them. DNA of the CDR3: TGCAGTGCTAGAGGGGTCTACGAGCAGTACTTC. As protein: CSARGVYEQYF.

The chain uses TRBV27 and TRBJ1-4, with 7 positions matching TRBD1. CDR3 length equals 15 residues. CDR1 is MNHEY and CDR2 is SMNVEV in the germline V gene (reference sequence). Losses at the gene ends were 4 bases for V and 7 bases for J; bases not matched to a gene: 9. CDR3 amino acids: CASSSQGTVAEKLFF. CDR3 sequence (DNA): TGTGCCAGCAGTTCCCAGGGGACAGTGGCTGAAAAACTGTTTTTT.

The rearrangement uses TRBV7-9 and TRBJ2-3; weak D call: TRBD2 (6 bases). CDR1 is SEHNR and CDR2 is FQNEAQ in the germline V gene (reference sequence). V was cut by 1 base and J by 4 bases, with 15 bases left in between. The CDR3 has 16 amino acids. As DNA, the CDR3 is TGTGCCAGCAGCTTAGAGTTCGGGACTGGCGCAGATACGCAGTATTTT. Its translation is CASSLEFGTGADTQYF.

This chain uses TRBV5-1 with TRBJ2-5, with 7 nucleotides matching TRBD1. The V and J ends lost 0 bases and 2 bases, in that order; junction bases with no gene match: 1. This CDR3 is 14 amino acids long. Germline V gives CDR1 SGHRS, CDR2 YFSETQ. CDR3 region: CASSLGQGQETQYF. In DNA form, the CDR3 reads TGCGCCAGCAGCTTGGGACAGGGACAAGAGACCCAGTACTTC.

The chain links TRBV7-2 to TRBJ2-5, with a weak D call TRBD2 (5 bases). V was trimmed by 3 bases and J by 1 base, leaving 12 bases between them. This CDR3 contains 15 residues. Germline values: CDR1 SGHTA, CDR2 FQGNSA. The CDR3 is CASSFNGIPQETQYF. The CDR3 DNA sequence: TGTGCCAGCAGCTTTAACGGGATCCCCCAAGAGACCCAGTACTTC.

This clone was detected only a few times. The chain couples TRBV2 to TRBJ2-7; TRBD1 matches 9 bases. The V gene end was trimmed by 11 bases and the J gene end by 6 bases; junction bases not matched to a gene: 5. CDR1 SNHLY and CDR2 FYNNEI come from the germline V gene. This CDR3 is 11 amino acids long. The CDR3 loop reads CASRQGVEQYF. The CDR3 DNA follows: TGTGCCTCTCGACAGGGGGTCGAGCAGTACTTC.

This clone was counted once. The V call is TRBV11-3, the J call TRBJ2-2; D remains unclear. The CDR3 runs 14 residues. V gave up 2 bases and J gave up 1 base, with 5 bases separating them. In germline, CDR1 is SGHNT, CDR2 YENEEA. DNA for the CDR3: TGTGCCAGCAGCTTATACGGGAACACCGGGGAGCTGTTTTTT. Its translation is CASSLYGNTGELFF.

For the CDR3, the DNA is TGTGCCAGTAGTTCTCCGGACACCCCCTACGAGCAGTACTTC. Protein sequence: CASSSPDTPYEQYF. The rearrangement uses TRBV19 and TRBJ2-7; the D gene is possibly TRBD1 (5 bases). The CDR3 contains 14 residues. Trimming removed 5 bases from V and 2 bases from J, with 13 bases in between. CDR1 and CDR2 (germline): LNHDA, SQIVND (reference sequence).

The chain carries TRBV25-1 and TRBJ1-3; D not resolved. CDR3 length: 14 residues. Germline loops: CDR1 MGHDK, CDR2 SYGVNS. Trimming left V 6 bases short and J 0 bases short, with 9 bases between. CDR3 DNA sequence: TGTGCCAGCAGGGATAGGACCTCTGGAAACACCATATATTTT. It yields the protein CASRDRTSGNTIYF.

The genes are TRBV29-1 and TRBJ2-1; no firm D call. CDR1 and CDR2 from the germline V gene are SQVTM and ANQGSEA. Deletions cut 5 bases from V and 3 bases from J, with 14 bases between. CDR3 length: 14 amino acids. As DNA, the CDR3 is TGCAGCGTTACACAGCCCCCACTCTACAATGAGCAGTTCTTC. It codes for CSVTQPPLYNEQFF.